This T cell receptor (beta chain) was identified in a study of OX40 agonist ivuxolimab in advanced cancers. TCRdb keeps only in-frame clones here, not all; method: immunoSEQ multiplex PCR. The sample lists about 91,000 clones, over 75% seen once, with 1.5% to 2% in the top ten. There are 14 residues in the CDR3. Germline values: CDR1 MNHEY, CDR2 SVGAGI. Trimming shortened V by 5 bases and J by 5 bases, and 15 bases separated the two germline ends. The sequencing here drew on CD4+ or CD8+ T cells sorted from blood, taken in a trial of the OX40 agonist ivuxolimab. The chain joins TRBV6-5 to TRBJ1-1; a possible D gene is TRBD1 (5 bases). The sequence was collected from an adult with an advanced solid tumor such as melanoma, head and neck, liver or kidney cancer. The CDR3 sequence: CASSVQTAETEAFF. Written as DNA, the CDR3 is TGTGCCAGCAGTGTTCAGACAGCCGAGACTGAAGCTTTCTTT.